This T cell receptor (beta chain) originates from a study of radiotherapy plus CTLA-4 blockade in lung cancer. Study summary: Disease control reached more than 25%, with objective responses in 15% to 20%. Study findings and constraints: Peripheral blood showed expansion of tumor-derived TCR clones after radiotherapy and ipilimumab. Dynamics of early blood T cell clones, together with interferon-beta, were reportedly the best predictors of response.

Germline values: CDR1 SGHVS, CDR2 FNYEAQ. V gave up 5 bases and J gave up 7 bases, with 6 bases separating them. The CDR3 runs 10 residues. CTLA-4 blockade with ipilimumab, together with focal radiation, was given to patients with chemo-refractory metastatic non-small-cell lung cancer. A remark on this clone: Its antigen remains unknown.

The data were produced by immunoSEQ multiplex PCR, yet TCRdb's version contains in-frame clones alone and is incomplete. The table has some 100,000 clones, more than 65% seen once; the top ten hold 5.2%. This specimen was peripheral blood, taken from a patient treated with radiotherapy plus ipilimumab. The source of this sequence is a human donor with non-small cell lung cancer who had a partial response to radiotherapy plus ipilimumab. The rearrangement links TRBV7-6 to TRBJ2-7, with no clear D. The CDR3 DNA reads as TGTGCCAGCAGCCGTTATGAGCAGTACTTC. Translating gives CASSRYEQYF. Supplemented by reference TRBV7-6 and TRBJ2-7, the full variable domain reads GAGVSQSPRYKVTKRGQDVALRCDPISGHVSLYWYRQALGQGPEFLTYFNYEAQQDKSGLPNDRFSAERPEGSISTLTIQRTEQRDSAMYRCASSRYEQYFGPGTRLTVT.